The clone carrying this T cell receptor (beta chain) was observed a few times. The sample belongs to a study of beta chain features in type 1 diabetes. The CDR3 is 13 residues long. Trimming left V 6 bases short and J 2 bases short, with 10 bases between. In germline, CDR1 is ENHRY, CDR2 SYGVKD. The isolated RNA, all of it, was reverse transcribed, so expressed TCRB transcripts were what got sequenced. Profiling relied on immunoSEQ multiplex PCR, and the TCRdb table lists in-frame clones only, not all of them. This sample carries roughly 240,000 clones, roughly 14% of them seen once, and the ten largest clones take 0.026%.

The clonotype was recovered from a woman aged 40 to 55 in good health. The chain links TRBV10-3 to TRBJ1-1; D remains ambiguous. Sequencing was done on a sample of naive CD4+ T cells from blood. CDR3 region: CAIRRGGNTEAFF. CDR3 coding DNA: TGTGCCATCAGACGAGGCGGAAACACTGAAGCTTTCTTT.